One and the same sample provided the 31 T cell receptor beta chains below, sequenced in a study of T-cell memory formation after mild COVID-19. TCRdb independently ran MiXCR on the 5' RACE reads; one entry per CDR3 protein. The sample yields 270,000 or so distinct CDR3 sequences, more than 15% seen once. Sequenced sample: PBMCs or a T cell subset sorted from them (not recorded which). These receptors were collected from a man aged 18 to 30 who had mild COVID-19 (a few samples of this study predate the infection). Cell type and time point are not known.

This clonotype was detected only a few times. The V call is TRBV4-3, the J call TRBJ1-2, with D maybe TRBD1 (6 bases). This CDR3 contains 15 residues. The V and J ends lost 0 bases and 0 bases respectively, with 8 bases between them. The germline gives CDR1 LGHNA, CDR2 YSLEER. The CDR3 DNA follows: TGCGCCAGCAGCCAAGATAGGGGGACTAACTATGGCTACACCTTC. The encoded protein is CASSQDRGTNYGYTF.

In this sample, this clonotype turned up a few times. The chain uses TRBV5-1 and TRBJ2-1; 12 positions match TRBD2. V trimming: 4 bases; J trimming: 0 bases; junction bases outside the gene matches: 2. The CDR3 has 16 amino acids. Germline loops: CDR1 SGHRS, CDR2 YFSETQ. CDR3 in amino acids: CASSRTSGVSYNEQFF. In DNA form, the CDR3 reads TGCGCCAGCAGCCGGACTAGCGGGGTCTCCTACAATGAGCAGTTCTTC.

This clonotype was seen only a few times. The CDR3 spells CASSPQGQVTDTQYF. DNA of the CDR3: TGTGCCAGCAGCCCACAGGGGCAGGTGACAGATACGCAGTATTTT. The chain is built from TRBV7-2 and TRBJ2-3, with 7 bases matching TRBD1. V lost 5 bases to trimming and J lost 3 bases; unmatched junction nucleotides: 8. The CDR3 is made up of 15 amino acids. In germline, CDR1 is SGHTA, CDR2 FQGNSA. Full variable domain (missing parts from reference TRBV7-2 and TRBJ2-3): GAGVSQSPSNKVTEKGKDVELRCDPISGHTALYWYRQSLGQGLEFLIYFQGNSAPDKSGLPSDRFSAERTGGSVSTLTIQRTQQEDSAVYLCASSPQGQVTDTQYFGPGTRLTVL.

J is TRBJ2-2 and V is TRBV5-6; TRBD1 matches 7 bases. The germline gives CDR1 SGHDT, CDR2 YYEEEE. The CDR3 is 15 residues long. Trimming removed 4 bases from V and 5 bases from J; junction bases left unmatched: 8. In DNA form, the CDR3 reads TGTGCCAGCAGCCAATGGGACAGACATACCGGGGAGCTGTTTTTT. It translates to CASSQWDRHTGELFF.

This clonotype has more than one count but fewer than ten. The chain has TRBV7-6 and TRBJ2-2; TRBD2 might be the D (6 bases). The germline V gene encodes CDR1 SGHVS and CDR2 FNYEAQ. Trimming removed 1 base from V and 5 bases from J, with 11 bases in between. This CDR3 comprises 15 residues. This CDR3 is CASSLGTTDTGELFF. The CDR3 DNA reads TGTGCCAGCAGCTTAGGGACTACGGATACCGGGGAGCTGTTTTTT.

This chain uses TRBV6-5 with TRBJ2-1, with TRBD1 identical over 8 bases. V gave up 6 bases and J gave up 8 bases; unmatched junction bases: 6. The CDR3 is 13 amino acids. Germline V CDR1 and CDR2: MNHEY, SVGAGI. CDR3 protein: CASRNPDRDEQFF. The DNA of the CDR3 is TGTGCCAGCAGAAACCCGGACAGGGATGAGCAGTTCTTC.

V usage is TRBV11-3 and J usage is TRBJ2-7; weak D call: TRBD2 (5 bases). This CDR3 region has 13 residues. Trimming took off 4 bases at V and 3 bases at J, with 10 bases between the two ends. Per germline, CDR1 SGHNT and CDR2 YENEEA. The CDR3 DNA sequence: TGTGCCAGCAGCTCGGACTTCTACTACGAGCAGTACGTC. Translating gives CASSSDFYYEQYV.

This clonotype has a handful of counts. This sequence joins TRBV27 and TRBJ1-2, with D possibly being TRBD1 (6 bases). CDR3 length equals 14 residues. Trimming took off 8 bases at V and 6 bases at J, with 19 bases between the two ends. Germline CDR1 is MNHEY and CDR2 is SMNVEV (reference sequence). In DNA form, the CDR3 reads TGTGCCAGCGGACTGGTGGGGGGGGGCGATGGCTACACCTTC. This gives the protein CASGLVGGGDGYTF.

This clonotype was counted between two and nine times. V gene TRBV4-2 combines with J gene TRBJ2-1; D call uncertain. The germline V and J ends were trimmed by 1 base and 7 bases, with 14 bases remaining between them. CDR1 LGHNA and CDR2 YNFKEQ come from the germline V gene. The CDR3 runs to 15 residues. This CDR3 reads CASSQGISPWNEQFF. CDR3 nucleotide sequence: TGTGCCAGCAGCCAAGGGATTAGCCCCTGGAATGAGCAGTTCTTC.

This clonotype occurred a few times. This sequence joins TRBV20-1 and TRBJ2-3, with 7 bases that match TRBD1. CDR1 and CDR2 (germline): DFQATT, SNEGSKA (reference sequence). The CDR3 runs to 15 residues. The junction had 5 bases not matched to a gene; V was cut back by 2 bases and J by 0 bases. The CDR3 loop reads CSARTGQASTDTQYF. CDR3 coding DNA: TGCAGTGCTAGAACTGGACAGGCGAGCACAGATACGCAGTATTTT.

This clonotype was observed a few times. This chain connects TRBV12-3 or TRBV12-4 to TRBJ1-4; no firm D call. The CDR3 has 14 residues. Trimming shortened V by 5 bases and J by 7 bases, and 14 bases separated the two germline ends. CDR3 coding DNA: TGTGCCAGCAGTGACGGGGAAGGTGGTGAAAAACTGTTTTTT. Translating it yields CASSDGEGGEKLFF.

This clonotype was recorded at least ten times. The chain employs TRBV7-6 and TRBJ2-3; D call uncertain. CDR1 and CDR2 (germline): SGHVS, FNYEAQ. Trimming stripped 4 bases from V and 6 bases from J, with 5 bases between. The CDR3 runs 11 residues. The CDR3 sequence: CASSSYDTQYF. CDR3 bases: TGTGCCAGCAGCTCGTACGATACGCAGTATTTT.

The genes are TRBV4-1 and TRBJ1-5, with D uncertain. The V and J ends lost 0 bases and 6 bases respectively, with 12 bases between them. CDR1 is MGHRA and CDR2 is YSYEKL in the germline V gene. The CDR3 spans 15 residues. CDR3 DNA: TGCGCCAGCAGCCAAGATCCGGGCCAGAGTCAGCCCCAGCATTTT. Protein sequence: CASSQDPGQSQPQHF.

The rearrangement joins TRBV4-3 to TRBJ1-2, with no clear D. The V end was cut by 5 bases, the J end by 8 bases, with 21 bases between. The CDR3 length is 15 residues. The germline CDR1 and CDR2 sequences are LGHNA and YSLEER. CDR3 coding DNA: TGCGCCAGCAGCTTGAGACACATCGAGATCTCGGGCTACACCTTC. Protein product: CASSLRHIEISGYTF.

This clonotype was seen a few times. This CDR3 is CASSPGQKETQYF. The CDR3 nucleotides are TGTGCCAGCAGCCCGGGACAGAAAGAGACCCAGTACTTC. This sequence joins TRBV7-2 and TRBJ2-5; 7 bases map to TRBD1. With 5 bases clipped from V and 3 bases from J, the junction kept 3 bases outside the gene matches. CDR1 and CDR2 (germline): SGHTA, FQGNSA. The CDR3 covers 13 residues.

The DNA of the CDR3 is TGTGCCAGCAGCCTCGGACTAGCGCGCACAGATACGCAGTATTTT. Translation: CASSLGLARTDTQYF. The genes are TRBV6-5 and TRBJ2-3; TRBD2 matches 9 bases. This CDR3 is built from 15 residues. CDR1 and CDR2 from the germline V gene are MNHEY and SVGAGI. V was clipped by 6 bases and J by 1 base; unmatched bases: 5.

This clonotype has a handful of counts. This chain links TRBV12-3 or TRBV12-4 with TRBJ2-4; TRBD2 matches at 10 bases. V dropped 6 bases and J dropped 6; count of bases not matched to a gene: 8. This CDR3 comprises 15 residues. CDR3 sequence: CASRGSQRGGNIQYF. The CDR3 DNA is TGTGCCAGCAGAGGCTCTCAGCGGGGGGGAAACATTCAGTACTTC.

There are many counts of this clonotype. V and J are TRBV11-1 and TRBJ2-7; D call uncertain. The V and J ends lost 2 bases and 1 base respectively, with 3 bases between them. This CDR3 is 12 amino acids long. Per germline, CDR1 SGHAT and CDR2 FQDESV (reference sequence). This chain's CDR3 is CASSLNSYEQYV. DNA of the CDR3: TGTGCCAGCAGCTTAAATTCCTACGAGCAGTACGTC.

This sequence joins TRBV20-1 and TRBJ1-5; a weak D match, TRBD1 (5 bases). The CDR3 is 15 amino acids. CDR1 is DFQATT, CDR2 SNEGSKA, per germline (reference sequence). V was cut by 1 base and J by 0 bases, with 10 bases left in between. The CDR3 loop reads CSARVRGISNQPQHF. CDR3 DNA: TGCAGTGCTAGAGTACGGGGGATTAGCAATCAGCCCCAGCATTTT.

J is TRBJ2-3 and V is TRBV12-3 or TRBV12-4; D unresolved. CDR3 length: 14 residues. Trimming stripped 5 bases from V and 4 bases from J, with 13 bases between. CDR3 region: CASSRVGNADTQYF. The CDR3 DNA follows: TGTGCCAGCAGTCGTGTGGGGAACGCAGATACGCAGTATTTT.

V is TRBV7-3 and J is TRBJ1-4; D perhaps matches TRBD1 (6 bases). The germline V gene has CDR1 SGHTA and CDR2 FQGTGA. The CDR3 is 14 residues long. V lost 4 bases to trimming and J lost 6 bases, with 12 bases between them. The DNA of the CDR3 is TGTGCCAGCAGCTACCGGGACAAGTATGAAAAACTGTTTTTT. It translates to CASSYRDKYEKLFF.

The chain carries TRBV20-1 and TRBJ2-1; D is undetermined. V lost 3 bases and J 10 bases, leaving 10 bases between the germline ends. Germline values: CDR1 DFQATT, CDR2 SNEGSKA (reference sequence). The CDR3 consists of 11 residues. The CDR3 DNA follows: TGCAGTGCTAGTCGGCTCACGGAGCAGTTCTTC. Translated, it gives CSASRLTEQFF.

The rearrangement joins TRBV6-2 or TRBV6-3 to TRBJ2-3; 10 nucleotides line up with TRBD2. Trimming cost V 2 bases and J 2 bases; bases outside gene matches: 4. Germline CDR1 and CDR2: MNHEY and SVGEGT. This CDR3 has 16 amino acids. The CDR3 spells CASSYERGGNTDTQYF. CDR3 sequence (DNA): TGTGCCAGCAGTTACGAGCGGGGGGGCAACACAGATACGCAGTATTTT.

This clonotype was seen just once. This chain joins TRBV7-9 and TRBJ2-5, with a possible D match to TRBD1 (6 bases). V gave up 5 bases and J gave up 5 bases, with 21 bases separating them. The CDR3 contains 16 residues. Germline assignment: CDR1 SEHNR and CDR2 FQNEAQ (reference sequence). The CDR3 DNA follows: TGTGCCAGCAGCCGACGGGACAACCTGCACGGGGAGACCCAGTACTTC. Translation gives CASSRRDNLHGETQYF.

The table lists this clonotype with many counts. CDR3 DNA: TGTGCCAGCAGCTTCGGACAGAGCTCCTATAATTCACCCCTCCACTTT. Encoded protein: CASSFGQSSYNSPLHF. The chain uses TRBV7-9 and TRBJ1-6, with D possibly TRBD1 on 6 matching bases. CDR1 is SEHNR and CDR2 is FQNEAQ in the germline V gene (reference sequence). The CDR3 is 16 amino acids. V was clipped by 3 bases and J by 0 bases, with 9 bases between them.

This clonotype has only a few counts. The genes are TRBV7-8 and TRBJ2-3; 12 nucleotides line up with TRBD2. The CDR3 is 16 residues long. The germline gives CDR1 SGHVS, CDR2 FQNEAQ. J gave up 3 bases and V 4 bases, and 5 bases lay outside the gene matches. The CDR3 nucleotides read TGTGCCAGCAGCTCGCTAGCGGGGGGGACAACAGATACGCAGTATTTT. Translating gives CASSSLAGGTTDTQYF.

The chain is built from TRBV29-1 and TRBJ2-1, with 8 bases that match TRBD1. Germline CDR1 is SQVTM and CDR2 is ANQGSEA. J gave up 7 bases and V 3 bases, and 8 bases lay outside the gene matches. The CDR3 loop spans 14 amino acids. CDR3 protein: CSVEQGASRNEQFF. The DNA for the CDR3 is TGCAGCGTTGAGCAGGGGGCCTCCCGGAATGAGCAGTTCTTC.

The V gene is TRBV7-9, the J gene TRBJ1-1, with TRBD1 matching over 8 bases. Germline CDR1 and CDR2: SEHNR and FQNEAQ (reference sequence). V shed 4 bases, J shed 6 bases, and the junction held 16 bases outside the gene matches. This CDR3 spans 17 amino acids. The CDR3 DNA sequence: TGTGCCAGCAGCTCCCGGACAGGGACCGTCGCAGTCCCTGAAGCTTTCTTT. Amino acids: CASSSRTGTVAVPEAFF.

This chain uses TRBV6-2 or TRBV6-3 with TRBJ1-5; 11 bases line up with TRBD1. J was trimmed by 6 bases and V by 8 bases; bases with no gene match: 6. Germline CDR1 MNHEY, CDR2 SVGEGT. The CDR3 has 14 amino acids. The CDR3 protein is CASPRTGGGQPQHF. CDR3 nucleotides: TGTGCCAGCCCCAGGACAGGGGGCGGTCAGCCCCAGCATTTT.

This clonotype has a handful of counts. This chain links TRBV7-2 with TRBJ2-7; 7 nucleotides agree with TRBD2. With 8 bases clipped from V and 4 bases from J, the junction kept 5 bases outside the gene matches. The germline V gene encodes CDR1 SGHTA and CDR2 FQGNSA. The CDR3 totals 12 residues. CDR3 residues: CASRRGGYEQYF. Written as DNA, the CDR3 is TGTGCCAGCCGACGCGGGGGATACGAGCAGTACTTC. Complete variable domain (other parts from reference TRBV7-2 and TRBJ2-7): GAGVSQSPSNKVTEKGKDVELRCDPISGHTALYWYRQSLGQGLEFLIYFQGNSAPDKSGLPSDRFSAERTGGSVSTLTIQRTQQEDSAVYLCASRRGGYEQYFGPGTRLTVT.

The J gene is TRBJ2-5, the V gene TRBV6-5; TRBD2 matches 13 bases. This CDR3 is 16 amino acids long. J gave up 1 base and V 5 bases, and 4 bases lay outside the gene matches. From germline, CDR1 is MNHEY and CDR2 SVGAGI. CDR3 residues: CASSHGTSGAQETQYF. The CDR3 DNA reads TGTGCCAGCAGTCACGGGACTAGCGGGGCCCAAGAGACCCAGTACTTC.